This T cell receptor beta chain was sequenced for a study of T cell changes during pregnancy in multiple sclerosis (dated by TCRdb to about 2019). Some background on the complete study: Changes in the T cell repertoire over the course of pregnancy were examined in this study in women with multiple sclerosis.

The library was made by the immunoSEQ multiplex PCR assay. TCRdb provides this immuneACCESS table in a form limited to in-frame rearrangements. Some clones are lacking; in checked studies, under half of them reflect an unresolved V gene, and why the rest are absent is not known. The sample table holds about 40,000 clones, of which around nine tenths were seen once. Clones ranked in the top ten supply less than 1.5% of the sample. Its CDR3 holds 13 amino acids, cysteine through phenylalanine. CDR3 DNA is the only sequence kept; it has 39 bases, read in frame from the first base. A distance of 11 bases separates the germline ends of V and J, which lose 5 bases and 4 bases respectively. The germline V gene encodes CDR1 SGHTA and CDR2 FQGTGA. This clone was counted a single time. The antigen it recognizes is unknown. No per-base quality is available; no much larger clone lies one base away.

The rearranged segments are TRBV7-3 and TRBJ2-5, and perhaps TRBD1 as D gene, on 5 matching bases. The input for sequencing was peripheral blood, taken before pregnancy. The TCR comes from a female donor with multiple sclerosis, enrolled in a pregnancy study. The CDR3 region reads CASSPLQGETQYF. The DNA sequence follows: TGTGCCAGCAGCCCGCTGCAGGGAGAGACCCAGTACTTC.